Listed below are T cell receptor beta chains from one sample, sequenced in a study of T-cell reconstitution after alpha-beta-depleted transplantation in children. From the PCR reads, TCRdb called clonotypes with MiXCR, one entry per CDR3 protein. This repertoire shows roughly 350,000 distinct CDR3 sequences, about 16% found once; its top ten account for approximately 44%. Specimen: PBMCs, mostly from graft donor cells, collected 360 days after TCRalphabeta/CD19-depleted stem cell transplant. These receptor sequences come from a male patient aged 2 to 9 who had a stem cell transplant for acute lymphoblastic leukemia, so the T cells may come from the graft donor. CDR3s include the opening cysteine and the closing phenylalanine or tryptophan. D genes are given only for firm matches. Clone sizes are given selectively: once, few, many, or a class where the clone is expanded.

j_gene	d_gene	v_gene	abundance	CDR3aa	CDR3nt
TRBJ2-7	TRBD1	TRBV5-6	NA	CASSRPGQGAYEQYF	TGTGCCAGCAGCAGGCCGGGACAGGGAGCTTACGAGCAGTACTTC
TRBJ1-1	NA	TRBV9	few	CASSVVPTGTEAFF	TGTGCCAGCAGCGTAGTGCCCACGGGCACTGAAGCTTTCTTT
TRBJ2-7	NA	TRBV7-2	few	CASRERWTLEAYEQYF	TGTGCCAGCAGGGAGAGATGGACTCTTGAAGCCTACGAGCAGTACTTC
TRBJ2-1	TRBD2	TRBV4-3	NA	CASSHLLAGEFYNEQFF	TGCGCCAGCAGCCACCTACTAGCGGGAGAGTTCTACAATGAGCAGTTCTTC
TRBJ2-2	NA	TRBV7-9	few	CASSFGQTGELFF	TGTGCCAGCAGCTTCGGGCAGACCGGGGAGCTGTTTTTT
TRBJ1-4	TRBD1	TRBV29-1	many	CSARTGWAKLFF	TGCAGCGCTAGGACAGGTTGGGCAAAACTGTTTTTT
TRBJ1-3	TRBD1	TRBV20-1	NA	CSARDGTVRNTIYF	TGCAGTGCTAGAGATGGGACAGTCCGAAACACCATATATTTT
TRBJ2-7	NA	TRBV19	few	CASSMGSEQYF	TGTGCCAGTAGTATGGGCTCCGAGCAGTACTTC
TRBJ2-2	TRBD2	TRBV12-3/TRBV12-4	many	CASSRTSGRAGELFF	TGTGCCAGCAGCCGGACTAGCGGGAGGGCCGGGGAGCTGTTTTTT
TRBJ2-1	NA	TRBV4-3	few	CASSQAISVPNEQFF	TGCGCCAGCAGCCAAGCAATATCGGTACCCAATGAGCAGTTCTTC
TRBJ2-2	TRBD1	TRBV24-1	NA	CATSDPTPGQGYTGELFF	TGTGCCACCAGTGATCCAACGCCGGGACAGGGTTACACCGGGGAGCTGTTTTTT
TRBJ2-1	TRBD2	TRBV20-1	few	CSARDSVAGGSEQFF	TGCAGTGCTAGAGATTCGGTAGCGGGAGGGAGTGAGCAGTTCTTC
TRBJ2-3	NA	TRBV5-1	few	CASSLHRANTDTQYF	TGCGCCAGCAGCTTGCACAGAGCTAACACAGATACGCAGTATTTT
TRBJ1-4	TRBD1	TRBV12-3/TRBV12-4	few	CASSRGQLGKEKLFF	TGTGCCAGCAGTAGGGGACAGCTGGGGAAGGAAAAACTGTTTTTT
TRBJ2-1	TRBD2	TRBV10-3	few	CAINRLAGGKDNEQFF	TGTGCCATCAACCGACTAGCGGGAGGGAAAGACAATGAGCAGTTCTTC
TRBJ2-2	TRBD2	TRBV27	NA	CASSPTHPLTSGNTGELFF	TGTGCCAGCAGTCCGACCCATCCGCTGACTAGCGGGAACACCGGGGAGCTGTTTTTT
TRBJ2-7	NA	TRBV3-1	NA	CASSQELGSEQYF	TGTGCCAGCAGCCAAGAGTTAGGGAGCGAGCAGTACTTC
TRBJ2-6	TRBD2	TRBV5-5	few	CASSMREAASSGANVLTF	TGTGCCAGCAGCATGCGGGAGGCTGCCAGCTCTGGGGCCAACGTCCTGACTTTC
TRBJ2-7	NA	TRBV18	NA	CASSPRNGGYEQYF	TGTGCCAGCTCACCAAGAAATGGGGGCTACGAGCAGTACTTC
TRBJ2-3	TRBD2	TRBV7-9	once	CASSPGAGGFTDTQYF	TGTGCCAGCAGCCCAGGGGCGGGAGGGTTCACAGATACGCAGTATTTT
TRBJ1-6	NA	TRBV4-1	few	CASSPRDIDNSPLHF	TGCGCCAGCAGCCCCCGGGACATCGATAATTCACCCCTCCACTTT
TRBJ1-4	NA	TRBV6-2/TRBV6-3	NA	CASSYRVGVAEKLFF	TGTGCCAGCAGTTACAGGGTCGGCGTTGCTGAAAAACTGTTTTTT
TRBJ2-1	TRBD1	TRBV20-1	few	CSAKKGTGVNEQFF	TGCAGTGCTAAAAAAGGGACAGGGGTCAATGAGCAGTTCTTC
TRBJ2-1	NA	TRBV7-9	NA	CASQGLDEQFF	TGTGCCAGCCAGGGTTTAGATGAGCAGTTCTTC
TRBJ2-2	NA	TRBV6-5	many	CASSYLALGRDTGELFF	TGTGCCAGCAGTTACCTAGCCCTGGGCCGTGACACCGGGGAGCTGTTTTTT
TRBJ1-2	NA	TRBV28	NA	CASSHNYGYTF	TGTGCCAGCAGTCATAACTATGGCTACACCTTC
TRBJ2-7	NA	TRBV5-1	few	CASSSRRGYEQYF	TGCGCCAGCAGCTCAAGGCGGGGATACGAGCAGTACTTC
TRBJ2-1	TRBD2	TRBV5-4	NA	CAYTGREGRLGEQFF	TGTGCCTACACCGGGCGGGAGGGTAGACTAGGGGAGCAGTTCTTC
TRBJ2-1	TRBD2	TRBV29-1	many	CSVEDGGSGSRSMGYNEQFF	TGCAGCGTTGAAGATGGGGGTAGCGGGAGTCGGTCGATGGGCTACAATGAGCAGTTCTTC
TRBJ2-6	NA	TRBV5-4	few	CASSLGPTQASSGANVLTF	TGTGCCAGCAGCTTGGGCCCTACACAAGCGAGCTCTGGGGCCAACGTCCTGACTTTC
TRBJ2-3	NA	TRBV5-6	few	CASSLAWPRASTDTQYF	TGTGCCAGCAGCTTGGCCTGGCCTCGAGCTAGCACAGATACGCAGTATTTT
TRBJ2-7	NA	TRBV30	NA	CAWGPNEQYF	TGTGCCTGGGGCCCTAACGAGCAGTACTTC
TRBJ2-7	NA	TRBV2	NA	CASSELRGSFTSYEQYF	TGTGCCAGCAGTGAACTGCGGGGTTCCTTTACATCCTACGAGCAGTACTTC
TRBJ1-2	TRBD1	TRBV5-1	NA	CASSLSRDRGITGYTF	TGCGCCAGCAGCCTGTCCCGGGACAGGGGAATAACGGGCTACACCTTC
TRBJ1-1	NA	TRBV29-1	NA	CSVETGRLGEAFF	TGCAGCGTTGAAACAGGGAGATTGGGTGAAGCTTTCTTT
TRBJ2-7	NA	TRBV12-3/TRBV12-4	few	CASRSDNEQYF	TGTGCCAGCAGGTCGGACAACGAGCAGTACTTC
TRBJ2-4	NA	TRBV7-2	few	CASSLGRLEGNIQYF	TGTGCCAGCAGCTTAGGGAGGCTCGAGGGAAACATTCAGTACTTC
TRBJ2-3	TRBD1	TRBV20-1	NA	CSARDSWDRGSTDTQYF	TGCAGTGCTAGAGATTCATGGGACAGGGGTAGCACAGATACGCAGTATTTT
TRBJ1-4	TRBD1	TRBV28	many	CASSFAGQGHEKLFF	TGTGCCAGCAGTTTCGCGGGACAGGGTCATGAAAAACTGTTTTTT
TRBJ2-7	TRBD2	TRBV12-3/TRBV12-4	NA	CASSRSLAASYEQYF	TGTGCCAGCAGTAGATCACTAGCGGCCTCCTACGAGCAGTACTTC
TRBJ1-5	TRBD1	TRBV20-1	NA	CSARTGTGYGNQPQHF	TGCAGTGCCAGAACCGGGACAGGGTATGGCAATCAGCCCCAGCATTTT
TRBJ2-5	TRBD2	TRBV4-3	few	CASSQVFPGVAGVNQETQYF	TGCGCCAGCAGCCAAGTGTTTCCGGGGGTAGCGGGAGTAAACCAAGAGACCCAGTACTTC
TRBJ2-7	NA	TRBV6-2/TRBV6-3	few	CASSSSRGIEQYF	TGTGCCAGCAGTTCCAGCCGAGGGATCGAGCAGTACTTC
TRBJ2-4	NA	TRBV6-2/TRBV6-3	many	CASRPTGLAKNIQYF	TGTGCCAGCAGACCGACGGGACTAGCCAAAAACATTCAGTACTTC
TRBJ1-4	NA	TRBV7-8	few	CASSLRQGRTGKLFF	TGTGCCAGCAGCTTAAGGCAGGGGAGGACTGGTAAACTGTTTTTT